The 2 T cell receptor beta chains given below trace back to one sample, sequenced in a study of cytomegalovirus exposure and HLA in healthy donors. Assay: immunoSEQ multiplex PCR; the TCRdb copy retains only in-frame clones and omits some. The table includes tens of thousands of clones, around 88% detected once. Material: PBMCs. These receptors all come from a woman aged 18-35 years in good health and CMV-seronegative.

As to this clone: This specimen includes other DNA sequences encoding the same CDR3. This sequence joins TRBV30 and TRBJ1-1, with D unresolved. V lost 0 bases to trimming and J lost 1 base, with 6 bases between them. CDR3 length: 13 amino acids. Germline V gives CDR1 GTSNPN, CDR2 SVGIG (reference sequence). The CDR3 spells CAWSVGGNTEAFF. DNA for the CDR3: TGTGCCTGGAGTGTAGGCGGGAACACTGAAGCTTTCTTT.

The CDR3 protein is CARMTGGIKEKLFF. The CDR3 DNA sequence: TGCGCCAGGATGACAGGGGGCATAAAGGAAAAACTGTTTTTT. The chain uses TRBV10-1 and TRBJ1-4; 10 bases are shared with TRBD1. The CDR3 consists of 14 residues. Germline assignment: CDR1 WNHNN and CDR2 SYGVQD (reference sequence). After removal of 9 bases from V and 8 bases from J, the junction contained 9 bases not matched to a gene.